Each of the 25 T cell receptor beta chains below was sequenced from the same sample in a study of cytomegalovirus exposure and HLA in healthy donors. This PCR relied on a set of 60 Vbeta primers and 13 Jbeta primers. Produced via immunoSEQ multiplex PCR; TCRdb's table is partial and in-frame only. This sample's clone table lists tens of thousands of clones. The specimen was PBMCs. The receptors derive from a man between 45 and 60 years old in good health and CMV-seropositive.

V usage is TRBV7-9 and J usage is TRBJ2-5; TRBD2 aligns across 7 bases. The CDR3 consists of 14 residues. Unmatched junction bases numbered 10, after V lost 7 bases and J lost 5 bases. Germline CDR1 reads SEHNR; CDR2 reads FQNEAQ (reference sequence). CDR3 nucleotides: TGTGCCAGCATCCTCGGGGACGGGAGGGAGACCCAGTACTTC. Residues: CASILGDGRETQYF.

The J gene is TRBJ2-3, the V gene TRBV9, with a tentative D call TRBD2 (6 bases). Trimming took 0 bases from V and 5 from J, leaving 10 bases between them. CDR3 size: 14 residues. CDR1 and CDR2 from the germline V gene are SGDLS and YYNGEE. The CDR3 loop reads CASSVGWGVDTQYF. The DNA of the CDR3 is TGTGCCAGCAGCGTAGGATGGGGGGTAGATACGCAGTATTTT.

The CDR3 reads CASGSSGRGYGYTF. For the CDR3, the DNA is TGTGCTAGTGGTTCCTCAGGCAGGGGGTATGGCTACACCTTC. The rearrangement uses TRBV12-5 and TRBJ1-2, with 7 bases fitting TRBD1. CDR3 length equals 14 residues. J lost 5 bases, V lost 4 bases, and 7 bases had no gene match. CDR1 and CDR2 from the germline V gene are LGHNT and FRNRAP.

The V call is TRBV5-6, the J call TRBJ1-2; 9 nucleotides line up with TRBD1. CDR1 is SGHDT and CDR2 is YYEEEE in the germline V gene. CDR3 size: 14 residues. The ends lost 0 bases at V and 3 bases at J; junction bases unmatched: 0. CDR3 sequence (DNA): TGTGCCAGCAGCTTGGGACAGGGGGACTATGGCTACACCTTC. Its protein is CASSLGQGDYGYTF.

The rearrangement uses TRBV18 and TRBJ2-7, with D tentatively TRBD2 (6 bases). CDR1 is KGHSH and CDR2 is LQKENI in the germline V gene. Trimming removed 5 bases from V and 3 bases from J, with 8 bases in between. CDR3 length: 12 amino acids. CDR3 coding DNA: TGTGCCAGCTCATACGGGAGCTACGAGCAGTACTTC. Its translation: CASSYGSYEQYF.

The chain employs TRBV9 and TRBJ2-1; perhaps TRBD1 as D (5 bases). The CDR3 extends over 13 amino acids. V lost 4 bases and J 4 bases, leaving 9 bases between the germline ends. CDR1 and CDR2 (germline): SGDLS, YYNGEE. DNA of the CDR3: TGTGCCAGCAGCTTGACAGCTTACAATGAGCAGTTCTTC. It is translated as CASSLTAYNEQFF. Together with reference TRBV9 and TRBJ2-1, the CDR3 gives the full variable domain: DSGVTQTPKHLITATGQRVTLRCSPRSGDLSVYWYQQSLDQGLQFLIQYYNGEERAKGNILERFSAQQFPDLHSELNLSSLELGDSALYFCASSLTAYNEQFFGPGTRLTVL.

The chain is built from TRBV7-2 and TRBJ2-1; 11 nucleotides line up with TRBD2. The CDR3 length is 13 residues. Per germline, CDR1 SGHTA and CDR2 FQGNSA. Unmatched junction bases numbered 0, after V lost 4 bases and J lost 7 bases. CDR3 in amino acids: CASSWTSGNEQFF. CDR3 DNA sequence: TGTGCCAGCAGCTGGACTAGCGGGAATGAGCAGTTCTTC.

The V and J genes are TRBV19 and TRBJ2-2, with D possibly matching TRBD1 (5 bases). Germline V lookup: CDR1 LNHDA, CDR2 SQIVND (reference sequence). The CDR3 runs to 13 residues. V was pared by 5 bases and J by 6 bases, with 10 bases between. The CDR3 sequence: CASSPQGSGELFF. The CDR3, as DNA: TGTGCCAGTAGTCCGCAGGGCTCCGGGGAGCTGTTTTTT.

V usage is TRBV9 and J usage is TRBJ2-3, with D hard to call. CDR1 and CDR2 (germline): SGDLS, YYNGEE. The length of the CDR3 is 14 residues. Trimming removed 0 bases at V and 2 bases at J, with 7 bases between. CDR3 sequence: CASSVGAPTDTQYF. The CDR3 DNA reads TGTGCCAGCAGCGTAGGGGCTCCCACAGATACGCAGTATTTT.

The chain uses TRBV5-4 and TRBJ2-3; 9 bases are shared with TRBD2. V shed 0 bases and J 2 bases; nucleotides not matched to a gene: 4. Germline loops: CDR1 SGHNT, CDR2 YYREEE (reference sequence). The CDR3 covers 16 residues. The CDR3 DNA reads as TGTGCCAGCAGCTTGGGCCTAGCGGGGCTCACAGATACGCAGTATTTT. Translating it yields CASSLGLAGLTDTQYF.

This sequence joins TRBV9 and TRBJ1-4, with 10 bases identical to TRBD1. CDR1 is SGDLS, CDR2 YYNGEE, per germline. V shed 4 bases, J shed 8 bases, and the junction held 8 bases outside the gene matches. The CDR3 loop spans 15 amino acids. In DNA form, the CDR3 reads TGTGCCAGCAGCCAGACAGGGACAGGGGTCGAAAAACTGTTTTTT. This translates into CASSQTGTGVEKLFF.

V is TRBV28 and J is TRBJ1-4, with 8 nucleotides matching TRBD1. V was clipped by 6 bases and J by 8 bases; unmatched bases: 11. This CDR3 has 15 amino acids. CDR1 and CDR2 from the germline V gene are MDHEN and SYDVKM. CDR3 sequence (DNA): TGTGCCAGCAGCCTCTCCCAGGGGGCGATGGAAAAACTGTTTTTT. It encodes CASSLSQGAMEKLFF.

J is TRBJ2-7 and V is TRBV18; 9 bases are a match to TRBD2. Germline V lookup: CDR1 KGHSH, CDR2 LQKENI. V shed 5 bases, J shed 6 bases, and the junction held 5 bases outside the gene matches. The CDR3 runs to 13 residues. The CDR3 DNA is TGTGCCAGCTCATTGTTAGCGGGAGTCGAGCAGTACTTC. It specifies CASSLLAGVEQYF.

The chain recombines TRBV5-1 with TRBJ1-1; D not certain. The CDR3 runs 12 residues. V shed 4 bases and J shed 7 bases, with 11 bases lying between them. CDR1 and CDR2 (germline): SGHRS, YFSETQ. The CDR3, as DNA: TGCGCCAGCAGCCGTGACGGGTTTGAAGCTTTCTTT. This translates into CASSRDGFEAFF. The variable domain in full, completed from reference TRBV5-1 and TRBJ1-1, reads KAGVTQTPRYLIKTRGQQVTLSCSPISGHRSVSWYQQTPGQGLQFLFEYFSETQRNKGNFPGRFSGRQFSNSRSEMNVSTLELGDSALYLCASSRDGFEAFFGQGTRLTVV.

The chain uses TRBV11-1 and TRBJ2-1, with 7 bases identical to TRBD1. CDR1 is SGHAT and CDR2 is FQDESV in the germline V gene (reference sequence). This CDR3 is built from 14 residues. J lost 9 bases, V lost 3 bases, and 8 bases had no gene match. The DNA for the CDR3 is TGTGCCAGCAGCTTCCGACAGGGACCGCGTGAGCAGTTCTTC. It yields the protein CASSFRQGPREQFF.

The J gene is TRBJ1-3, the V gene TRBV19; D is ambiguous. The germline gives CDR1 LNHDA, CDR2 SQIVND (reference sequence). The V and J ends lost 5 bases and 4 bases respectively, with 12 bases between them. The CDR3 length is 14 residues. The CDR3 DNA is TGTGCCAGTAGTCCCCTGACAACCGGAAACACCATATATTTT. It yields the protein CASSPLTTGNTIYF.

The chain carries TRBV9 and TRBJ2-7; possible D gene TRBD1, 6 bases. Looked up from germline, CDR1 is SGDLS and CDR2 is YYNGEE. This CDR3 contains 14 residues. The ends were cut back, 0 bases at V and 0 bases at J, with 7 bases in the middle. The CDR3: CASSVGDNSYEQYF. The CDR3 DNA follows: TGTGCCAGCAGCGTAGGGGACAACTCCTACGAGCAGTACTTC.

The rearrangement links TRBV6-1 to TRBJ2-3; 7 nucleotides align to TRBD2. The CDR3 has 14 residues. The V gene end was trimmed by 4 bases and the J gene end by 0 bases; junction bases not matched to a gene: 1. CDR1 MNHNS and CDR2 SASEGT come from the germline V gene. Here the CDR3 DNA reads TGTGCCAGCAGTGCCGGGGGGAGCACAGATACGCAGTATTTT. Translation: CASSAGGSTDTQYF.

J is TRBJ2-2 and V is TRBV4-2, with 8 bases aligning to TRBD1. CDR1 LGHNA and CDR2 YNFKEQ come from the germline V gene. The CDR3 length is 16 residues. V lost 1 base and J lost 5; bases outside the gene matches: 6. CDR3 in DNA: TGTGCCAGCAGCCAAGGACAGGGGCCTAGGACCGGGGAGCTGTTTTTT. Translating it yields CASSQGQGPRTGELFF.

The chain combines TRBV30 with TRBJ1-1; D perhaps matches TRBD1 (5 bases). CDR3 size: 13 residues. The germline V gene encodes CDR1 GTSNPN and CDR2 SVGIG (reference sequence). Trimming took 5 bases from V and 5 from J, leaving 15 bases between them. CDR3 sequence: CAWRPQGNTEAFF. The CDR3 coding sequence is TGTGCCTGGCGCCCCCAGGGAAATACTGAAGCTTTCTTT.

In DNA form, the CDR3 reads TGTGCCTGGGGTCTTTATCCCCAACAGGGACAGTTCTTC. Its translation: CAWGLYPQQGQFF. This chain links TRBV30 with TRBJ2-1; TRBD1 might be the D (6 bases). Trimming pared 5 bases from V and 13 bases from J, leaving 21 bases between. In germline, CDR1 is GTSNPN, CDR2 SVGIG (reference sequence). The length of the CDR3 is 13 residues.

The chain recombines TRBV5-6 with TRBJ2-1, with D possibly matching TRBD1 (5 bases). CDR1 and CDR2 from the germline V gene are SGHDT and YYEEEE. This CDR3 region has 16 residues. V was clipped by 0 bases and J by 0 bases, with 10 bases between them. The CDR3: CASSLEGHSSYNEQFF. The CDR3 DNA reads TGTGCCAGCAGCTTGGAAGGACACAGCTCCTACAATGAGCAGTTCTTC.

V usage is TRBV6-5 and J usage is TRBJ1-2, with a possible D match to TRBD1 (6 bases). V was cut by 2 bases and J by 4 bases, with 17 bases left in between. CDR1 is MNHEY and CDR2 is SVGAGI in the germline V gene. This CDR3 has 16 amino acids. CDR3 in DNA: TGTGCCAGCAGTTACCTGGACAGTCACCGTTTCTATGGCTACACCTTC. Translation: CASSYLDSHRFYGYTF.

The chain joins TRBV29-1 to TRBJ2-1, with D maybe TRBD2 (6 bases). V was pared by 8 bases and J by 5 bases, with 13 bases between. This CDR3 is built from 12 residues. The germline V gene has CDR1 SQVTM and CDR2 ANQGSEA. The DNA of the CDR3 is TGCAGCACCTCACGCGGGGACAATGAGCAGTTCTTC. This encodes CSTSRGDNEQFF.

The chain employs TRBV4-3 and TRBJ2-2; TRBD1 matches at 8 bases. V was clipped by 6 bases and J by 6 bases; unmatched bases: 6. Germline lookup yields CDR1 LGHNA and CDR2 YSLEER. The CDR3 loop spans 14 amino acids. The CDR3 coding sequence is TGCGCCAGCAGAGGACAGGGCCCGGCCGGGGAGCTGTTTTTT. The encoded protein is CASRGQGPAGELFF.